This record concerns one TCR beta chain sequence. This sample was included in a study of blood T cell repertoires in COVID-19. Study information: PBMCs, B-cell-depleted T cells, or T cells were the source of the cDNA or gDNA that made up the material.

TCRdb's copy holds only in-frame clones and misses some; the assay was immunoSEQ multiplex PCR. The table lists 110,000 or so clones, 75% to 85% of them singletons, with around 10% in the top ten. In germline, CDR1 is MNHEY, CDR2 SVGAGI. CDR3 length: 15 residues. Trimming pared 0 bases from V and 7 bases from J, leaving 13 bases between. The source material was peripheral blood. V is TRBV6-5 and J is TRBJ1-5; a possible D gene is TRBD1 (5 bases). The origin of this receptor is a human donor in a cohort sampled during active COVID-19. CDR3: CASSYSSGEEQPQHF. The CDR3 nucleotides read TGTGCCAGCAGTTACTCTTCGGGGGAGGAACAGCCCCAGCATTTT.